The subject of this entry is one T cell receptor beta chain. Its antigen is currently unknown. Germline CDR1 SGHRS, CDR2 YFSETQ. V was shortened by 1 base and J by 8 bases, with 12 bases between the two germline ends. The CDR3 length is 13 residues. The data were obtained in a study of post-analysis software for immune sequencing data. Prepared TCR beta cDNA libraries contained unique molecular identifiers. TCRdb fed the PCR reads into MiXCR, producing one record per CDR3 protein. This sample has approximately 660,000 distinct CDR3 sequences, with about 60% found just once. General study results and limits: Compared with controls, patients had more of roughly 5 TRBV segments, including TRBV5-6, TRBV5-1 and TRBV20-1.

The sequence derives from a girl aged 2 to 10 with multiple sclerosis. Sequencing input: blood. This sequence joins TRBV5-1 and TRBJ1-2; D gene ambiguous. The CDR3 sequence: CASSLQPSGGYTF. The CDR3 DNA is TGCGCCAGCAGCTTGCAACCGTCAGGAGGCTACACCTTC.